These 8 T cell receptor beta chains were all obtained from the same sample, sequenced in a study of T-cell memory formation after mild COVID-19. Each CDR3 protein is one row after TCRdb ran MiXCR on the 5' RACE reads. The table lists tens of thousands of distinct CDR3 sequences, 6% to 8% of them singletons. Sequencing used PBMCs or a T cell subset sorted from them (not recorded which). The origin of the receptors is a young man who had mild COVID-19 (a few samples of this study predate the infection). Cell type and time point are not known.

A few counts support this clonotype. The rearrangement joins TRBV12-3 or TRBV12-4 to TRBJ2-3, with D possibly being TRBD1 (6 bases). V lost 4 bases and J 3 bases, leaving 14 bases between the germline ends. This CDR3 spans 15 amino acids. The CDR3 coding sequence is TGTGCCAGCAGTTACCGGGTTCAGGGGACAGATACGCAGTATTTT. Its translation is CASSYRVQGTDTQYF.

This rearrangement joins TRBV5-1 to TRBJ1-5; D call uncertain. CDR1 and CDR2 (germline): SGHRS, YFSETQ. V was clipped by 0 bases and J by 3 bases, with 10 bases between them. The CDR3 length is 15 residues. The CDR3 DNA reads as TGCGCCAGCAGCTTGGACTCCCCATACAATCAGCCCCAGCATTTT. It yields the protein CASSLDSPYNQPQHF.

The chain carries TRBV7-2 and TRBJ2-3; 10 bases fit TRBD2. Unmatched junction bases numbered 7, after V lost 5 bases and J lost 2 bases. Germline lookup yields CDR1 SGHTA and CDR2 FQGNSA. The CDR3 is made up of 16 amino acids. The CDR3 sequence is CASSQTSGAPTDTQYF. CDR3 coding DNA: TGTGCCAGCAGCCAAACTAGCGGGGCCCCCACAGATACGCAGTATTTT.

V is TRBV7-9 and J is TRBJ2-3, with 8 bases matching TRBD2. The J segment lost 4 bases and the V segment lost 5 bases, leaving 14 bases of the junction unmatched. The CDR3 contains 17 residues. Germline V CDR1 and CDR2: SEHNR, FQNEAQ (reference sequence). The CDR3 DNA is TGTGCCAGCAGCGCTAAATACCGGGGGGGCCTCGCAGATACGCAGTATTTT. It encodes CASSAKYRGGLADTQYF.

CDR3 loop: CAWSQQDEQFF. The DNA of the CDR3 is TGTGCCTGGAGCCAACAAGATGAGCAGTTCTTC. This rearrangement joins TRBV30 to TRBJ2-1; D remains ambiguous. This CDR3 is 11 amino acids long. Germline V gene data show CDR1 as GTSNPN and CDR2 as SVGIG (reference sequence). Trimming removed 3 bases from V and 8 bases from J, with 8 bases in between.

This clonotype was observed at least ten times. The chain carries TRBV11-3 and TRBJ2-1, with TRBD1 matching over 8 bases. The CDR3 has 18 amino acids. Germline CDR1 reads SGHNT; CDR2 reads YENEEA. J was trimmed by 0 bases and V by 0 bases; bases with no gene match: 7. The CDR3 DNA reads TGTGCCAGCAGCTTAGAACAGGGGGGCTCGAGCTCCTACAATGAGCAGTTCTTC. It specifies CASSLEQGGSSSYNEQFF.

This clonotype was observed a few times. The J gene is TRBJ2-7, the V gene TRBV7-7; D possibly corresponds to TRBD2 (5 bases). Germline V gene lookup returns CDR1 SSHAT and CDR2 FNYEAQ (reference sequence). The CDR3 contains 13 residues. The V and J ends lost 5 bases and 6 bases respectively, with 14 bases between them. CDR3 residues: CASSASSSGEQYF. The DNA of the CDR3 is TGTGCCAGCAGCGCTAGCTCGTCGGGCGAGCAGTACTTC. Full variable domain (outside the CDR3, taken from reference TRBV7-7 and TRBJ2-7): GAGVSQSPRYKVTKRGQDVTLRCDPISSHATLYWYQQALGQGPEFLTYFNYEAQPDKSGLPSDRFSAERPEGSISTLTIQRTEQRDSAMYRCASSASSSGEQYFGPGTRLTVT.

This sequence joins TRBV5-1 and TRBJ1-2, with a weak D call TRBD1 (5 bases). Trimming took 0 bases from V and 7 from J, leaving 19 bases between them. The CDR3 consists of 16 residues. CDR1 is SGHRS and CDR2 is YFSETQ in the germline V gene. This CDR3 reads CASSLAGRFTPFGYTF. The DNA of the CDR3 is TGCGCCAGCAGCTTGGCGGGGCGTTTCACCCCCTTTGGCTACACCTTC.